The 32 T cell receptor beta chains presented below share a single source sample, sequenced in a study of T cells in Graves' hyperthyroidism and ophthalmopathy. RNA transcripts were the template for amplifying TCR beta CDR3 regions. HTBI primers drove first-round RT-PCR of the TCR CDR3. Via MiXCR, TCRdb re-called the multiplex PCR reads, giving one row per CDR3 protein. The table has under 350,000 distinct CDR3 sequences, roughly a fifth seen once. The material sequenced was blood. The receptors derive from a woman aged 50 to 60 with Graves' hyperthyroidism.

This chain connects TRBV6-1 to TRBJ2-2, with a weak D call TRBD1 (6 bases). Germline lookup yields CDR1 MNHNS and CDR2 SASEGT. The V gene lost 4 bases and the J gene lost 3 bases, with 9 bases spanning the gap. The CDR3 covers 14 residues. The CDR3 sequence is CASSVGQYTGELFF. The DNA for the CDR3 is TGTGCCAGCAGTGTAGGACAGTACACCGGGGAGCTGTTTTTT.

Worth noting for this clonotype: This may arise from a read error, as a much more abundant clone is one base away. The V call is TRBV6-5, the J call TRBJ2-1, with 8 bases fitting TRBD1. CDR1 is MNHEY, CDR2 SVGAGI, per germline. This CDR3 has 16 residues. Trimming took 6 bases from V and 9 from J; bases not matched to a gene: 16. The CDR3 nucleotides read TGTGCCAGCAGGTACAGGCGAGGACAGGGAAACAGTGAGCAGTTCTTC. Protein: CASRYRRGQGNSEQFF.

This clonotype was detected a few times. The rearrangement links TRBV30 to TRBJ2-7; the match to TRBD2 covers 7 bases. V lost 7 bases, J lost 2 bases, and 11 bases stayed unmatched. Germline CDR1 is GTSNPN and CDR2 is SVGIG (reference sequence). The length of the CDR3 is 14 residues. CDR3 protein: CAFLGREDPYEQYF. The CDR3 DNA reads as TGTGCCTTTTTAGGCCGGGAGGACCCCTACGAGCAGTACTTC.

This clonotype was counted a few times. The V call is TRBV6-2 or TRBV6-3, the J call TRBJ2-7; 7 bases line up with TRBD2. CDR1 and CDR2 from the germline V gene are MNHEY and SVGEGT. The CDR3 loop spans 15 amino acids. The junction had 10 bases not matched to a gene; V was cut back by 7 bases and J by 1 base. CDR3 residues: CASKELWGGSYEQYF. CDR3 DNA: TGTGCCAGCAAGGAGCTCTGGGGGGGATCCTACGAGCAGTACTTC.

This clonotype was seen only a few times. The chain joins TRBV28 to TRBJ2-2, with D perhaps TRBD1 (6 bases). The germline gives CDR1 MDHEN, CDR2 SYDVKM. The CDR3 is 15 residues long. Trimming removed 5 bases from V and 2 bases from J, with 12 bases in between. The CDR3 loop reads CASSEPGHNTGELFF. CDR3 sequence (DNA): TGTGCCAGCAGTGAACCGGGACACAACACCGGGGAGCTGTTTTTT.

This clonotype has ten or more counts. V usage is TRBV5-1 and J usage is TRBJ1-2; the match to TRBD1 covers 9 bases. CDR3 length equals 15 residues. The V segment lost 3 bases and the J segment 6 bases; nucleotides outside the gene matches: 9. Germline CDR1 SGHRS, CDR2 YFSETQ. The CDR3 reads CASSSTGGESNGYTF. The CDR3 DNA follows: TGCGCCAGCAGCTCCACAGGGGGCGAATCCAATGGCTACACCTTC.

The J gene is TRBJ2-3, the V gene TRBV2; 11 positions match TRBD2. Germline V gene lookup returns CDR1 SNHLY and CDR2 FYNNEI. This CDR3 contains 15 residues. J lost 8 bases, V lost 5 bases, and 9 bases had no gene match. CDR3 region: CASSLTSGTGGTQYF. For the CDR3, the DNA is TGTGCCAGCAGTCTGACTAGCGGGACGGGGGGTACGCAGTATTTT. The full variable domain, completed using reference TRBV2 and TRBJ2-3, is EPEVTQTPSHQVTQMGQEVILRCVPISNHLYFYWYRQILGQKVEFLVSFYNNEISEKSEIFDDQFSVERPDGSNFTLKIRSTKLEDSAMYFCASSLTSGTGGTQYFGPGTRLTVL.

The chain joins TRBV7-3 to TRBJ2-1; D call uncertain. The V gene lost 2 bases and the J gene lost 8 bases, with 13 bases spanning the gap. The CDR3 is made up of 14 amino acids. The germline gives CDR1 SGHTA, CDR2 FQGTGA. This chain's CDR3 is CASSLFPEKYEQFF. The CDR3 DNA is TGTGCCAGCAGCTTATTTCCAGAGAAGTATGAGCAGTTCTTC.

This clonotype came up many times. J is TRBJ2-1 and V is TRBV11-2, with D possibly matching TRBD2 (6 bases). The CDR3 length is 17 residues. Germline V CDR1 and CDR2: SGHAT, FQNNGV. V lost 7 bases to trimming and J lost 6 bases, with 25 bases between them. For the CDR3, the DNA is TGTGCCAGCATCCCGGGACTTCCCCGCCCAAGGGGCAATGAGCAGTTCTTC. This gives the protein CASIPGLPRPRGNEQFF. Based on the CDR3 plus reference TRBV11-2 and TRBJ2-1, the full variable domain is EAGVAQSPRYKIIEKRQSVAFWCNPISGHATLYWYQQILGQGPKLLIQFQNNGVVDDSQLPKDRFSAERLKGVDSTLKIQPAKLEDSAVYLCASIPGLPRPRGNEQFFGPGTRLTVL.

This clonotype was observed many times. This chain links TRBV10-3 with TRBJ1-2; possibly TRBD1 for D (6 bases). The CDR3 consists of 13 residues. Germline V gene sequence: CDR1 ENHRY, CDR2 SYGVKD. The V end lost 3 bases, the J end lost 4 bases, and 9 bases lay between the germline ends. CDR3 sequence reads: CAISEGTPYGYTF. The CDR3 coding sequence is TGTGCCATCAGTGAAGGGACACCCTATGGCTACACCTTC.

The count of this clonotype is one. The gene calls are TRBV28 and TRBJ2-2, with TRBD1 identical over 10 bases. CDR1 is MDHEN and CDR2 is SYDVKM in the germline V gene. This CDR3 comprises 15 residues. Unmatched junction bases numbered 7, after V lost 6 bases and J lost 6 bases. CDR3 in DNA: TGTGCCAGCAGCCAAGCCGGGACAGGGGCCGGGGAGCTGTTTTTT. Its translation: CASSQAGTGAGELFF.

Many counts were recorded for this clonotype. V gene TRBV5-1 combines with J gene TRBJ1-2, with a possible D match to TRBD1 (5 bases). CDR1 and CDR2 from the germline V gene are SGHRS and YFSETQ. With 1 base removed from V and 2 bases from J, the gap between germline ends came to 9 bases. The CDR3 sequence is 14 residues long. This chain's CDR3 is CASSLPTANYGYTF. The CDR3 nucleotides are TGCGCCAGCAGCTTGCCGACAGCCAACTATGGCTACACCTTC.

This chain connects TRBV14 to TRBJ1-2, with TRBD1 identical over 10 bases. Germline V gives CDR1 SGHDN, CDR2 FVKESK. CDR3 length: 14 amino acids. V lost 3 bases to trimming and J lost 7 bases; unmatched junction nucleotides: 5. CDR3 sequence reads: CASSHSGTGVGYTF. CDR3 nucleotides: TGTGCCAGCAGCCATTCCGGGACAGGGGTTGGCTACACCTTC. Full variable domain (outside the CDR3, taken from reference TRBV14 and TRBJ1-2): EAGVTQFPSHSVIEKGQTVTLRCDPISGHDNLYWYRRVMGKEIKFLLHFVKESKQDESGMPNNRFLAERTGGTYSTLKVQPAELEDSGVYFCASSHSGTGVGYTFGSGTRLTVV.

This clonotype was picked up many times. The rearrangement joins TRBV11-3 to TRBJ2-5; 13 bases match TRBD2. This CDR3 contains 17 residues. The germline V gene has CDR1 SGHNT and CDR2 YENEEA. V gave up 4 bases and J gave up 5 bases; unmatched junction bases: 10. The CDR3 is CASSSYRTSGSGETQYF. The CDR3 DNA reads as TGTGCCAGCAGCTCGTATCGGACTAGCGGGAGTGGTGAGACCCAGTACTTC.

This clonotype was picked up a small number of times. This rearrangement joins TRBV5-4 to TRBJ1-6, with 10 bases fitting TRBD1. Germline assignment: CDR1 SGHNT and CDR2 YYREEE (reference sequence). The CDR3 runs to 13 residues. V gave up 7 bases and J gave up 6 bases; unmatched junction bases: 1. This chain's CDR3 is CASGDRGNSPLHF. Written as DNA, the CDR3 is TGTGCCAGCGGGGACAGGGGTAATTCACCCCTCCACTTT. The complete variable domain, with remaining parts taken from reference TRBV5-4 and TRBJ1-6, reads ETGVTQSPTHLIKTRGQQVTLRCSSQSGHNTVSWYQQALGQGPQFIFQYYREEENGRGNFPPRFSGLQFPNYSSELNVNALELDDSALYLCASGDRGNSPLHFGNGTRLTVT.

This clonotype turned up a few times. The chain combines TRBV5-1 with TRBJ2-2; D possibly matches TRBD1 or TRBD2 (5 bases each). CDR1 is SGHRS and CDR2 is YFSETQ in the germline V gene. This CDR3 contains 15 residues. The ends were cut back, 2 bases at V and 6 bases at J, with 14 bases in the middle. The CDR3 DNA reads as TGCGCCAGCAGCTTATTGGGGGAATCCTCCGGGGAGCTGTTTTTT. Translating gives CASSLLGESSGELFF.

This clonotype has a handful of counts. The chain has TRBV11-1 and TRBJ2-2, with D possibly TRBD2 on 6 matching bases. CDR1 and CDR2 from the germline V gene are SGHAT and FQDESV (reference sequence). The CDR3 runs 16 residues. The V end lost 5 bases, the J end lost 2 bases, and 15 bases lay between the germline ends. The DNA for the CDR3 is TGTGCCAGCAGCCCAGCCGGGACTGCCAACACCGGGGAGCTGTTTTTT. Residues: CASSPAGTANTGELFF.

Remarks on this clonotype: Being one base from a much bigger clone, this may be a read error. This chain's CDR3 is CASMGVCQPQHF. The CDR3 DNA follows: TGTGCCAGCATGGGGGTCTGTCAGCCCCAGCATTTT. The V and J genes are TRBV12-3 or TRBV12-4 and TRBJ1-5, with a weak D call TRBD1 (5 bases). Between the trimmed V and J ends, which lost 7 bases and 6 bases, there was a span of 10 bases. The CDR3 has 12 residues.

This clonotype has ten or more counts. This chain connects TRBV28 to TRBJ1-1, with 12 bases identical to TRBD1. CDR1 and CDR2 from the germline V gene are MDHEN and SYDVKM. The CDR3 length is 18 residues. With V trimmed by 2 bases and J by 0 bases, 7 bases remained unmatched. CDR3 coding DNA: TGTGCCAGCAGTTTAGCTATGGGACAGGGGGCTCTGAACACTGAAGCTTTCTTT. This encodes CASSLAMGQGALNTEAFF.

This clonotype was seen at least ten times. This chain uses TRBV2 with TRBJ2-2; either TRBD1 or TRBD2 may fit D (5 bases each). The CDR3 extends over 15 amino acids. V was clipped by 7 bases and J by 4 bases, with 16 bases between them. Germline CDR1 reads SNHLY; CDR2 reads FYNNEI. As DNA, the CDR3 is TGTGCCAGCACCCTTCGTGGGGGTATCACCGGGGAGCTGTTTTTT. This translates into CASTLRGGITGELFF.

In the case of this clonotype: Possible read error: a much larger clone is one base away. The gene calls are TRBV27 and TRBJ1-2; D is perhaps TRBD1 (6 bases). The CDR3 contains 17 residues. Trimming pared 5 bases from V and 4 bases from J, leaving 23 bases between. Germline V gene lookup returns CDR1 MNHEY and CDR2 SMNVEV (reference sequence). The CDR3 bases are TGTGCCAGCAGTCCATCGTCGTGGGGGGGCTACGGCTATGGCTACACCTTC. This translates into CASSPSSWGGYGYGYTF.

This clonotype was seen many times. The CDR3, as DNA: TGTGCCAGCAGACGTTTTGAGGGGGAGGACCAAGAGACCCAGTACTTC. Translating it yields CASRRFEGEDQETQYF. This chain uses TRBV28 with TRBJ2-5; D assignment may be TRBD1 or TRBD2 (6 bases each). The CDR3 covers 16 residues. The germline V gene encodes CDR1 MDHEN and CDR2 SYDVKM. V was clipped by 6 bases and J by 0 bases, with 17 bases between them.

This clonotype has only a few counts. The CDR3 spells CASSLGLGSGNQPQHF. CDR3 bases: TGTGCCAGCAGCTTAGGACTTGGGTCAGGAAATCAGCCCCAGCATTTT. The V and J genes are TRBV7-9 and TRBJ1-5; no clear D. V shed 1 base and J shed 4 bases, with 14 bases lying between them. The CDR3 extends over 16 amino acids. Per germline, CDR1 SEHNR and CDR2 FQNEAQ (reference sequence).

The table lists this clonotype with many counts. The conserved phenylalanine or tryptophan normally closing the CDR3 is absent here, so this likely arose from a read error. V is TRBV6-7 and J is TRBJ1-1; D is perhaps TRBD1 (5 bases). Being an ORF, TRBV6-7 has a function that is uncertain. The CDR3 is made up of 14 amino acids. V was shortened by 6 bases and J by 4 bases, with 15 bases between the two germline ends. The CDR3 region is CASSLGTTGTEAFL. CDR3 DNA: TGTGCCAGCAGCCTCGGGACCACCGGCACTGAAGCTTTCCTT.

The chain uses TRBV9 and TRBJ2-5, with 10 bases aligning to TRBD1. CDR1 is SGDLS, CDR2 YYNGEE, per germline. J gave up 3 bases and V 4 bases, and 9 bases lay outside the gene matches. The CDR3 length is 16 residues. CDR3 loop: CASSPPGTGAEETQYF. The CDR3 region has the DNA TGTGCCAGCAGCCCGCCGGGGACAGGGGCCGAAGAGACCCAGTACTTC.

This clonotype was counted ten times or more. The chain is built from TRBV15 and TRBJ1-2, with TRBD1 as a possible D gene (6 bases). Germline V gives CDR1 LNHNV, CDR2 YYDKDF (reference sequence). There are 15 residues in the CDR3. Trimming left V 0 bases short and J 4 bases short, with 12 bases between. CDR3 coding DNA: TGTGCCACCAGCAGAGAAGGGGGGCAGGCCTATGGCTACACCTTC. It codes for CATSREGGQAYGYTF.

The rearrangement joins TRBV19 to TRBJ1-1; no clear D. With 7 bases removed from V and 3 bases from J, the gap between germline ends came to 9 bases. The CDR3 sequence is 12 residues long. The germline gives CDR1 LNHDA, CDR2 SQIVND (reference sequence). Here the CDR3 DNA reads TGTGCCAGTACGGGCAGGTACACTGAAGCTTTCTTT. Protein: CASTGRYTEAFF.

This clonotype was observed many times. This chain connects TRBV12-3 or TRBV12-4 to TRBJ1-5, with 10 bases matching TRBD1. The CDR3 runs 14 residues. J lost 7 bases, V lost 10 bases, and 10 bases had no gene match. DNA of the CDR3: TGTGCCACCACGACAGGGGGCCCAAACCAGCCCCAGCATTTT. As protein: CATTTGGPNQPQHF.

This clonotype was seen more than once but under ten times. The V and J genes are TRBV20-1 and TRBJ2-1, with 7 positions matching TRBD2. V shed 6 bases, J shed 2 bases, and the junction held 4 bases outside the gene matches. Germline V gene data show CDR1 as DFQATT and CDR2 as SNEGSKA (reference sequence). The CDR3 extends over 13 amino acids. The CDR3 DNA follows: TGCAGTGCGGGAGGGGCCACCTACAATGAGCAGTTCTTC. Its translation is CSAGGATYNEQFF.

This clonotype was seen repeatedly, ten times or more. The genes are TRBV5-1 and TRBJ2-1; 9 bases map to TRBD1. Germline CDR1 reads SGHRS; CDR2 reads YFSETQ. The trim removed 3 bases at V and 6 bases at J, leaving 4 bases unmatched. The CDR3 is made up of 14 amino acids. The CDR3 bases are TGCGCCAGCAGCTCCTGGACAGGGGTCAATGAGCAGTTCTTC. Translated: CASSSWTGVNEQFF. Looking up the rest from reference TRBV5-1 and TRBJ2-1 gives the full variable domain: KAGVTQTPRYLIKTRGQQVTLSCSPISGHRSVSWYQQTPGQGLQFLFEYFSETQRNKGNFPGRFSGRQFSNSRSEMNVSTLELGDSALYLCASSSWTGVNEQFFGPGTRLTVL.

To note about this clonotype: This may come from a read error, since a much larger clone is one base off. Likely a read error: the CDR3 ends without its conserved phenylalanine or tryptophan. The CDR3 loop is CATSDRLAGHYEQYL. The CDR3 bases are TGTGCCACCAGTGACCGACTAGCGGGACATTACGAGCAGTACCTC. The rearrangement links TRBV24-1 to TRBJ2-7; 11 bases are a match to TRBD2. The CDR3 extends over 15 amino acids. Germline V lookup: CDR1 KGHDR, CDR2 SFDVKD. Trimming removed 4 bases from V and 4 bases from J; junction bases left unmatched: 5.

This clonotype was seen many times. The J gene is TRBJ2-1, the V gene TRBV11-2; 8 positions agree with TRBD2. CDR1 is SGHAT and CDR2 is FQNNGV in the germline V gene. CDR3 size: 15 residues. The trim removed 5 bases at V and 4 bases at J, leaving 7 bases unmatched. The CDR3 here is CASSITSGAYNEQFF. The CDR3 DNA sequence: TGTGCCAGCAGCATAACTAGCGGAGCGTACAATGAGCAGTTCTTC. Drawing the rest from reference TRBV11-2 and TRBJ2-1, the complete variable domain is EAGVAQSPRYKIIEKRQSVAFWCNPISGHATLYWYQQILGQGPKLLIQFQNNGVVDDSQLPKDRFSAERLKGVDSTLKIQPAKLEDSAVYLCASSITSGAYNEQFFGPGTRLTVL.